Listed below are T cell receptor beta chains from one sample, sequenced in a study of T cell responses to AZD1222 COVID-19 vaccine. Some clones are missing from TCRdb's copy, which holds only in-frame ones; the method was immunoSEQ multiplex PCR. The sample includes tens of thousands of clones, approximately 85% of them seen just once. The specimen comprised peripheral blood, sampled 28 days after the second AZD1222 dose. These receptors all come from an adult who received the AZD1222 COVID-19 vaccine. Each CDR3 is given with its conserved first and last residue. D genes are given only for firm matches. Some rows mark clone size as missing; the rest say once, few, many or name a class of expanded clone.

cdr3_nt cdr3_aa j_call clone_size v_call d_call
TGTGCCAGTTCCACTCGGGACACTGAAGCTTTCTTT CASSTRDTEAFF TRBJ1-1 once TRBV2 -
TGCGCCAGCAGCCAAGAACGGACGGGGGGGATCGGTGAGCAGTTCTTC CASSQERTGGIGEQFF TRBJ2-1 few TRBV4-3 TRBD2
- CAWGQGTSYGYTF TRBJ1-2 - TRBV30 -
TGCAGCGCTTTGACAGGGGCTGGAACTGAAGCTTTCTTT CSALTGAGTEAFF TRBJ1-1 - TRBV29-1 TRBD1
TGTGCCAGCTCACCAACGGGAGCAGGGAGGGGCACTGAAGCTTTCTTT CASSPTGAGRGTEAFF TRBJ1-1 - TRBV18 -
TGCGCCAGCAGCTATGAGGGGGTGGACGAAAAACTGTTTTTT CASSYEGVDEKLFF TRBJ1-4 - TRBV5-1 -
TGTGCAAGTCGCTTAGTCGAGGGACGGACTAGCAATCAGCCCCAGCATTTT CASRLVEGRTSNQPQHF TRBJ1-5 few TRBV12-2 -
TGTGCCAGCAGCCGCAGTAACTATGGCTACACCTTC CASSRSNYGYTF TRBJ1-2 - TRBV11-3 -
TGTGCCAGTAGTATCAAGCTACGTCCTGAGTATGAGCAGTTCTTC CASSIKLRPEYEQFF TRBJ2-1 - TRBV19 -
TGTGCCAGCAGTGAGTGGCAGCAGAATCAGCCCCAGCATTTT CASSEWQQNQPQHF TRBJ1-5 - TRBV6-1 -
TGTGCCAGCAGTACACCCACGAAGGGTATCTATGGCTACACCTTC CASSTPTKGIYGYTF TRBJ1-2 - TRBV6-5 -
TGTGCCAGCAGTTACCCTTTTAACACCGGGGAGCTGTTTTTT CASSYPFNTGELFF TRBJ2-2 - TRBV6-6 -
TGTGCCAGCAGGAGGGGGGGGAACACTGAAGCTTTCTTT CASRRGGNTEAFF TRBJ1-1 - TRBV12-3/TRBV12-4 -
TGTGCCAGCAGCGTAGCTAGCTTTTCGGGACAGGAACGATCGAACACCGGGGAGCTGTTTTTT CASSVASFSGQERSNTGELFF TRBJ2-2 - TRBV9 TRBD1
TGTGCCAGCAGCGCGGGACCCAGCACAGATACGCAGTATTTT CASSAGPSTDTQYF TRBJ2-3 once TRBV9 -
TGTGCCAGCAGTTTCCAGGGGGCCTACTATGGCTACACCTTC CASSFQGAYYGYTF TRBJ1-2 few TRBV27 TRBD1
TGTGCCATCAGTGGAGGGGGGAAGTCTGAAGCTTTCTTT CAISGGGKSEAFF TRBJ1-1 - TRBV10-3 -
TGTGCCAGCAGTTACTTGGGTGGCTACACCTTC CASSYLGGYTF TRBJ1-2 once TRBV6-5 -
TGTGCCAGCTCACCAGTTATTGGAGATGGCTACACCTTC CASSPVIGDGYTF TRBJ1-2 - TRBV18 -
TGTGCCAGCAGTAGACCCGGGGGAGGCAATCAGCCCCAGCATTTT CASSRPGGGNQPQHF TRBJ1-5 - TRBV28 -
TGTGCCACCAGCAGAGAAGGACTACTCAGTTACAATGAGCAGTTCTTC CATSREGLLSYNEQFF TRBJ2-1 - TRBV15 -
TGTGCCAGCTCACCCGACAGCGGCAATCAGCCCCAGCATTTT CASSPDSGNQPQHF TRBJ1-5 - TRBV18 -
TGTGCCAGCAGAGGCTCACAGGGAGACACCGGGGAGCTGTTTTTT CASRGSQGDTGELFF TRBJ2-2 - TRBV6-5 -
TGTGCCAGCAGTCCGGGACAGTCGAATCAGCCCCAGCATTTT CASSPGQSNQPQHF TRBJ1-5 - TRBV3-1/TRBV3-2 TRBD1
TGTGCCAGCAGTCGCTTCCAGGCCGGGGGCGGCCACACAGATACGCAGTATTTT CASSRFQAGGGHTDTQYF TRBJ2-3 - TRBV6-6 -
TGTGCCAGCAGGGGCTACGAGCAGTACTTC CASRGYEQYF TRBJ2-7 - TRBV6-5 -
TGTGCCATCAGTGACAGGGATAATTCACCCCTCCACTTT CAISDRDNSPLHF TRBJ1-6 - TRBV10-3 -
TGTGCCAGCAGCTTTTTGGATGAGCAGTTCTTC CASSFLDEQFF TRBJ2-1 - TRBV5-4 -
TGTGCCAGTAGTATAGCGTTCCGGATCTCCTACGAGCAGTACTTC CASSIAFRISYEQYF TRBJ2-7 - TRBV19 -
TGTGCCAGCATTACAACAGGGTCGGGTCAGCCCCAGCATTTT CASITTGSGQPQHF TRBJ1-5 - TRBV28 -
TGCGCCAGCAGCTTGGCGCGGCCTTCCGGGGATGAGCAGTTCTTC CASSLARPSGDEQFF TRBJ2-1 - TRBV5-1 -
TGTGCCAGCTCACCGCGGGAGGGGGTCACTGAAGCTTTCTTT CASSPREGVTEAFF TRBJ1-1 once TRBV18 -
TGTGCCTCGTCTCCCCCAAGGGACAGACCCACCTACACCTTC CASSPPRDRPTYTF TRBJ1-2 - TRBV19 TRBD1
TGCAGTGCTAGTGGGGACGGCCGTTACAATGAGCAGTTCTTC CSASGDGRYNEQFF TRBJ2-1 - TRBV20-1 -
TGTGCCAGCAGAGTAACGAGGTGGGCAGAACAAGAGACCCAGTACTTC CASRVTRWAEQETQYF TRBJ2-5 few TRBV27 -
TGTGCCAGCAGCCAAGCCCGGGGGCGAGCGGGGGGGCACAATGAGCAGTTCTTC CASSQARGRAGGHNEQFF TRBJ2-1 - TRBV3-1/TRBV3-2 TRBD2
TGTGCCAGCAGTCCGGATAGCTCCTACAATGAGCAGTTCTTC CASSPDSSYNEQFF TRBJ2-1 - TRBV27 -
TGTGCCAGCAGGGTGACAGGGGGCTTGGGTTCACCCCTCCACTTT CASRVTGGLGSPLHF TRBJ1-6 - TRBV28 TRBD1
TGTGCCGGGAGATCAGGGACGGTCGGCTACACCTTC CAGRSGTVGYTF TRBJ1-2 - TRBV19 -
TGCGCCAGCAGCAGGGGAAGGGAGCTGTTTTTT CASSRGRELFF TRBJ2-2 - TRBV10-1 -
TGTGCCAGCAGCGGTTTAGCAGATACGAACACCGGGGAGCTGTTTTTT CASSGLADTNTGELFF TRBJ2-2 - TRBV9 -
TGCAGCGTTGCTGTGGGGCAGGAGCTGAACTACCCAAAGCATGGCTACACCTTC CSVAVGQELNYPKHGYTF TRBJ1-2 - TRBV29-1 -
TGTGCCAGCAGCTTTGCGAGGTCTCAGGGGGCCCGGGGGAACACTGAAGCTTTCTTT CASSFARSQGARGNTEAFF TRBJ1-1 - TRBV12-1 -
TGTGCCATCAGTGAGTCGACTCGGGCAGTCGCTGGAAACACCATATATTTT CAISESTRAVAGNTIYF TRBJ1-3 - TRBV10-3 -
TGTGCCAGCAGCTCGTACAGGGATCGGGGCACTGAAGCTTTCTTT CASSSYRDRGTEAFF TRBJ1-1 - TRBV11-3 -
TGTGCCAGCAGCTCCGTATACTACAATGAGCAGTTCTTC CASSSVYYNEQFF TRBJ2-1 - TRBV12-3/TRBV12-4 -
TGTGCCAGCAGCTTATCAGAAAATCAGCCCCAGCATTTT CASSLSENQPQHF TRBJ1-5 - TRBV7-2 -
TGTGCCAGCAGCCAAGGCCTCCCTTGGGCAGGGGCCGAAGGGACCCAGTACTTC CASSQGLPWAGAEGTQYF TRBJ2-5 - TRBV3-1/TRBV3-2 -
TGTGCCAGTAGGCGGAGCGACAGGGACGACGGGGAGCTGTTTTTT CASRRSDRDDGELFF TRBJ2-2 - TRBV19 TRBD1
TGCGCCAGCAGCTTAACCTCCGGGACTAGCTCCTACGAGCAGTACTTC CASSLTSGTSSYEQYF TRBJ2-7 - TRBV5-1 TRBD2
TGTGCCAGCAGCGAACTATCGGACGGGCCCCAGCATTTT CASSELSDGPQHF TRBJ1-5 - TRBV3-1/TRBV3-2 -